The present T cell receptor beta chain was sequenced within a study of response to subunit inactivated influenza vaccine. With respect to this clonotype: Its antigen is not known.

TCRdb re-analysed the RT-PCR reads in MiXCR, keeping a single row per CDR3 protein. The sample holds roughly 700,000 distinct CDR3 sequences, approximately 15% seen once. Findings and caveats of the study: The authors proposed limited new T cell recruitment per seasonal influenza vaccination.

CDR3 size: 13 residues. Trimming removed 11 bases from V and 0 bases from J, with 10 bases in between. The chain uses TRBV12-3 or TRBV12-4 and TRBJ2-2; possibly TRBD1 for D (5 bases). The clonotype originates from a man in his fifties who received an inactivated influenza vaccine. Sequencing was performed on PBMCs from blood, taken approximately 13 days after vaccination. This CDR3 reads CAHRTSNTGELFF. The DNA of the CDR3 is TGTGCCCACAGGACCTCGAACACCGGGGAGCTGTTTTTT.